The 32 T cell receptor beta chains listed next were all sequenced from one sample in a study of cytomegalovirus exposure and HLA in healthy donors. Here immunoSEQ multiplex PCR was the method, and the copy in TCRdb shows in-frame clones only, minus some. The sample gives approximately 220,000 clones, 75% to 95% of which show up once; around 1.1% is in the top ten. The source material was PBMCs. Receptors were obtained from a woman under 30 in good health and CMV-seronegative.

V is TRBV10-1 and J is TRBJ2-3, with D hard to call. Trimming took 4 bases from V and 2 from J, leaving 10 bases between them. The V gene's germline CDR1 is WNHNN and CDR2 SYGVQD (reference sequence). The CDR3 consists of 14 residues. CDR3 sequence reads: CASSAFAVTDTQYF. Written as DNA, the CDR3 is TGCGCCAGCAGTGCTTTTGCGGTCACAGATACGCAGTATTTT.

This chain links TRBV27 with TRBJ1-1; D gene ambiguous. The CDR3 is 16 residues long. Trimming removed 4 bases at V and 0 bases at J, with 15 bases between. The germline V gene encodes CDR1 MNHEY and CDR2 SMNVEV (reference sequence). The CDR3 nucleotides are TGTGCCAGCAGTTATTCAGCAGGCGAAATGAACACTGAAGCTTTCTTT. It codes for CASSYSAGEMNTEAFF.

This CDR3 reads CASSSKRTGSETEAFF. The CDR3 DNA reads as TGCGCCAGCAGCTCAAAACGGACAGGGTCGGAGACTGAAGCTTTCTTT. V and J are TRBV5-1 and TRBJ1-1, with 8 bases matching TRBD1. J lost 5 bases, V lost 3 bases, and 12 bases had no gene match. This CDR3 has 16 residues. Germline V gives CDR1 SGHRS, CDR2 YFSETQ.

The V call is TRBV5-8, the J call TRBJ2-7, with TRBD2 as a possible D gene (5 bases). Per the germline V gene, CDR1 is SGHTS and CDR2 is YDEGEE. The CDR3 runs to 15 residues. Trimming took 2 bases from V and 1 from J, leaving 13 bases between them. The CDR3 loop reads CASSFQQRNSYEQYF. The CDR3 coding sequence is TGTGCCAGCAGCTTTCAACAGCGGAATTCCTACGAGCAGTACTTC.

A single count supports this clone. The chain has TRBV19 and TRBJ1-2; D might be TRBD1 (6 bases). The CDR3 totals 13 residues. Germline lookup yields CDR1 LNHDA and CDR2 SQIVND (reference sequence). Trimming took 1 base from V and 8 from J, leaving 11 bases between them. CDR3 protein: CASSIGTVLGYTF. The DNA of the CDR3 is TGTGCCAGTAGTATAGGGACAGTACTCGGCTACACCTTC.

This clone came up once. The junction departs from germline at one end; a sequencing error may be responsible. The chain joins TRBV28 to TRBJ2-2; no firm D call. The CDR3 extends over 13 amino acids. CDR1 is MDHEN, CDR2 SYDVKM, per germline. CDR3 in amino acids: CASNLDSTGELFF. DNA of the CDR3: TGTGCCAGCAATTTAGACTCGACCGGGGAGCTGTTTTTT.

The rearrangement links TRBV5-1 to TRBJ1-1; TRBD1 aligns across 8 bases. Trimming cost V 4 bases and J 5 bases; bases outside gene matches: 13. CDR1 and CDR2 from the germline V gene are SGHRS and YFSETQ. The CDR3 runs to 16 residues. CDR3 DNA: TGCGCCAGCAGCGTCGGTCAGGGGGCGATGGCGACTGAAGCTTTCTTT. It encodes CASSVGQGAMATEAFF. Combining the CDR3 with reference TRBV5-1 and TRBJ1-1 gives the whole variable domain KAGVTQTPRYLIKTRGQQVTLSCSPISGHRSVSWYQQTPGQGLQFLFEYFSETQRNKGNFPGRFSGRQFSNSRSEMNVSTLELGDSALYLCASSVGQGAMATEAFFGQGTRLTVV.

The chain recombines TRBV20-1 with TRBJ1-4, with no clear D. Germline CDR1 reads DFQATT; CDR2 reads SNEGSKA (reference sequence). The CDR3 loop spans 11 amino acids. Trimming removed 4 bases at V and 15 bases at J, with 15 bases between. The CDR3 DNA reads TGCAGTGCTAACCCGGACGAGCGGTTGTTTTTT. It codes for CSANPDERLFF.

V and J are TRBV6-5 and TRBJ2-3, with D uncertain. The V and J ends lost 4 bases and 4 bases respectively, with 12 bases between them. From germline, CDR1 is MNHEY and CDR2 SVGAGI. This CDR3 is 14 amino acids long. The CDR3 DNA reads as TGTGCCAGCAGTTCTAGGTCGCGGCCAGATACGCAGTATTTT. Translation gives CASSSRSRPDTQYF.

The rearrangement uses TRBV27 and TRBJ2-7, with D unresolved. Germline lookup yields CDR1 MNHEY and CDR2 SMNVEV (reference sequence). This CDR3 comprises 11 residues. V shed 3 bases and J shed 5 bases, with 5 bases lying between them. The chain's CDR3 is CASSFGHEQYF. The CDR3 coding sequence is TGTGCCAGCAGTTTTGGGCACGAGCAGTACTTC.

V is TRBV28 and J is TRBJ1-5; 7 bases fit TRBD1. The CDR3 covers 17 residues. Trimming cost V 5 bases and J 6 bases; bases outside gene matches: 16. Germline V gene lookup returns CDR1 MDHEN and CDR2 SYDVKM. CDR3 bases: TGTGCCAGCAGTCATCCCCCCCCCAACAGGGGACGTCAGCCCCAGCATTTT. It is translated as CASSHPPPNRGRQPQHF.

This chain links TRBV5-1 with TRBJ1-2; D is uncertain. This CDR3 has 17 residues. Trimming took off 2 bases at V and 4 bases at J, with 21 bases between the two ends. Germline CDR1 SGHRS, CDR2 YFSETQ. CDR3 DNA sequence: TGCGCCAGCAGCTTTTACGGGGAGCCTCGAGGGCTCTATGGCTACACCTTC. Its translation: CASSFYGEPRGLYGYTF. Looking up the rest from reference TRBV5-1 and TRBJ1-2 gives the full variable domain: KAGVTQTPRYLIKTRGQQVTLSCSPISGHRSVSWYQQTPGQGLQFLFEYFSETQRNKGNFPGRFSGRQFSNSRSEMNVSTLELGDSALYLCASSFYGEPRGLYGYTFGSGTRLTVV.

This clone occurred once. CDR3 in DNA: TGTGCCAGCAGCCCGGGGACTAGCGACAACACAGATACGCAGTATTTT. It is translated as CASSPGTSDNTDTQYF. The V gene is TRBV4-2, the J gene TRBJ2-3; 10 bases match TRBD2. Looked up from germline, CDR1 is LGHNA and CDR2 is YNFKEQ. Germline trimming cut 4 bases from V and 2 bases from J; bases unmatched to any gene: 6. The CDR3 consists of 16 residues.

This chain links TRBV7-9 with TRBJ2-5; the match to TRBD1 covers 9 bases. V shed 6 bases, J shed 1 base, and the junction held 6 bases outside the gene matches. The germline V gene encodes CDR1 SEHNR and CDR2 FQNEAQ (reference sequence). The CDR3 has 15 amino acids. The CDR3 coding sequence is TGTGCCAGCAGTTTCTTGGGACAGGGCCAAGAGACCCAGTACTTC. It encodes CASSFLGQGQETQYF.

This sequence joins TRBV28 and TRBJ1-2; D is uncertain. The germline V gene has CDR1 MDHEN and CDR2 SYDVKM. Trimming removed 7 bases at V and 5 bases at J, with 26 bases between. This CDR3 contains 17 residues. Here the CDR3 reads CASIQLLGSGSGYGYTF. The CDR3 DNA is TGTGCCAGCATCCAACTCCTGGGCAGCGGCTCAGGATATGGCTACACCTTC.

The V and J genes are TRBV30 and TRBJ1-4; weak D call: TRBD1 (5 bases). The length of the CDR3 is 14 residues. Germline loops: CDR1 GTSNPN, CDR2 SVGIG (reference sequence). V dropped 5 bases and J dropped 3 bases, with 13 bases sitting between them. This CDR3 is CAWDLGGANEKLFF. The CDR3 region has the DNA TGTGCCTGGGACCTGGGAGGGGCTAATGAAAAACTGTTTTTT.

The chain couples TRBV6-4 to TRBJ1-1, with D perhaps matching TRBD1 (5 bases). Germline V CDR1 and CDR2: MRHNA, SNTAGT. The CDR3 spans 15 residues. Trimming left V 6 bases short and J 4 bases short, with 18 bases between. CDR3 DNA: TGTGCCAGCAGCCCAGAGGGGACTTGGTCCACTGAAGCTTTCTTT. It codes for CASSPEGTWSTEAFF.

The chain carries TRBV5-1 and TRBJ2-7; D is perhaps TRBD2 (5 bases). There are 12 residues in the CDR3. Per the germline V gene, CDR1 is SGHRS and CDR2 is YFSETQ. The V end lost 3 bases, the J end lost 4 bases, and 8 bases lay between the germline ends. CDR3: CASSSGGYEQYF. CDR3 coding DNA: TGCGCCAGCAGCTCTGGAGGATACGAGCAGTACTTC. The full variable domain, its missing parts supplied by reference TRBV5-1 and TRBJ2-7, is KAGVTQTPRYLIKTRGQQVTLSCSPISGHRSVSWYQQTPGQGLQFLFEYFSETQRNKGNFPGRFSGRQFSNSRSEMNVSTLELGDSALYLCASSSGGYEQYFGPGTRLTVT.

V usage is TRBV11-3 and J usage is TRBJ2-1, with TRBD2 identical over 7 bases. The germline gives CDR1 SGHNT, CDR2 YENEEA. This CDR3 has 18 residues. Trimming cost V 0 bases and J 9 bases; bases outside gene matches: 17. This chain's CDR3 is CASSLDGVGSGLAGEQFF. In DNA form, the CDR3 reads TGTGCCAGCAGCTTAGATGGGGTTGGTAGCGGGTTGGCAGGTGAGCAGTTCTTC.

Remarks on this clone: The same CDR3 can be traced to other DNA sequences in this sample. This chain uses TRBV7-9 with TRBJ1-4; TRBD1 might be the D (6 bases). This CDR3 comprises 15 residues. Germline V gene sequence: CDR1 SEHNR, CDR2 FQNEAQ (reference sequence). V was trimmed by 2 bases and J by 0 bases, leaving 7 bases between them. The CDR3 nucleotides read TGTGCCAGCAGCTTATCAGGGGCAACTAATGAAAAACTGTTTTTT. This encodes CASSLSGATNEKLFF.

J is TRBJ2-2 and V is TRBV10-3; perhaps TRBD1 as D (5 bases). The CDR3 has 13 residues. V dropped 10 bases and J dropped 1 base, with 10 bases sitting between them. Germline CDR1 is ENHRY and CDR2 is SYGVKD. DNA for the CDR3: TGTGCCAGACGTCAGGGGAACACCGGGGAGCTGTTTTTT. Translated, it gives CARRQGNTGELFF.

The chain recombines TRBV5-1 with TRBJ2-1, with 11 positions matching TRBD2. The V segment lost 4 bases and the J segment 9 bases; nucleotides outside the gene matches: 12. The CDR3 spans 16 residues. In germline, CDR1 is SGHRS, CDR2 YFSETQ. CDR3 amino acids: CASSPGSGRANLEQFF. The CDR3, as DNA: TGCGCCAGCAGCCCGGGTAGCGGGAGGGCCAACCTTGAGCAGTTCTTC.

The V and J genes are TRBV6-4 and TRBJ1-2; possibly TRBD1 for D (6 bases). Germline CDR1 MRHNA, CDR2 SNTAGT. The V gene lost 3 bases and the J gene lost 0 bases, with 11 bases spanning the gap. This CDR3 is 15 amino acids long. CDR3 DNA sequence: TGTGCCAGCAGTGAACCTGGGGGCCCTAACTATGGCTACACCTTC. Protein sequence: CASSEPGGPNYGYTF.

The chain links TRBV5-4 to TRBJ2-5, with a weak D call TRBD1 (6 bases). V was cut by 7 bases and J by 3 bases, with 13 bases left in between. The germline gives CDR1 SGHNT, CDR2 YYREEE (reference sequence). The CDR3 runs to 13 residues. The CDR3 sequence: CASALDREETQYF. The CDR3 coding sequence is TGTGCCAGCGCTCTGGACAGAGAAGAGACCCAGTACTTC.

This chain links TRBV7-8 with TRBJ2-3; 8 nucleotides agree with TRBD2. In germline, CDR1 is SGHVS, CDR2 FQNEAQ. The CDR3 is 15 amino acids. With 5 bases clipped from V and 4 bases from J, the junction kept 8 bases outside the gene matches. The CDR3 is CASSQQAGVADTQYF. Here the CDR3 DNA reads TGTGCCAGCAGCCAACAAGCGGGAGTGGCAGATACGCAGTATTTT.

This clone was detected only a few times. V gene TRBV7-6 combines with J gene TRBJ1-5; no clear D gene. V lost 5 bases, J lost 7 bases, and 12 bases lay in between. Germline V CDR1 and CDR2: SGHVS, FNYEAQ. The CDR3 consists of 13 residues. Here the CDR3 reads CASSRLSGQPQHF. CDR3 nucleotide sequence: TGTGCCAGCAGCCGACTCAGTGGGCAGCCCCAGCATTTT.

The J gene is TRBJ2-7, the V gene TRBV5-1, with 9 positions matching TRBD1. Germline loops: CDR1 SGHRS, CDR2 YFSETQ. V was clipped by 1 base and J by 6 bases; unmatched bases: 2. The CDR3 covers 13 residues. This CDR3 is CASSLNRGREQYF. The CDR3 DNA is TGCGCCAGCAGCTTGAACAGGGGGCGCGAGCAGTACTTC.

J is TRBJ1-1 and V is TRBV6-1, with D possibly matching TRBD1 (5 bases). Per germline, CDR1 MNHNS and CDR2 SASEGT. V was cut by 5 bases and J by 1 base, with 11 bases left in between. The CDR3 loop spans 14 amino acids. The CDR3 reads CASSSQDANTEAFF. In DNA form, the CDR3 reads TGTGCCAGCAGTTCACAGGACGCGAACACTGAAGCTTTCTTT.

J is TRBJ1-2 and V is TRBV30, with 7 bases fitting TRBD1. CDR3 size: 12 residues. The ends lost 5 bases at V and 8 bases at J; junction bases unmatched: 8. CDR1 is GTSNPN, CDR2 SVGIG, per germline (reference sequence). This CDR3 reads CAWRRPGGGYTF. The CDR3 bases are TGTGCCTGGCGACGGCCAGGGGGAGGCTACACCTTC.

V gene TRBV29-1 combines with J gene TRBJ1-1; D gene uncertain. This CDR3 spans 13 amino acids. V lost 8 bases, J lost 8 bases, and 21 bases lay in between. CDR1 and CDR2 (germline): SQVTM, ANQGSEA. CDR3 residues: CSHQPRSPGEAFF. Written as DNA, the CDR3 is TGCAGCCATCAACCAAGGTCTCCAGGCGAAGCTTTCTTT.

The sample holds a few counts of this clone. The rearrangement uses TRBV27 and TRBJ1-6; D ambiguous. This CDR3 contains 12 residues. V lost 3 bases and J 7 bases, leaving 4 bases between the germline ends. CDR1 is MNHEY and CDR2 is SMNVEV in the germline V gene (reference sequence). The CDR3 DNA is TGTGCCAGCAGTTTTGCGAATTCACCCCTCCACTTT. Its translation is CASSFANSPLHF.

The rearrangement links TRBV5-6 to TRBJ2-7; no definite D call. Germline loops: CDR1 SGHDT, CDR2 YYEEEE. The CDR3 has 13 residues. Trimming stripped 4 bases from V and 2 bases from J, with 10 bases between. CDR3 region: CASSRTETYEQYF. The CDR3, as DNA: TGTGCCAGCAGCCGTACAGAGACCTACGAGCAGTACTTC. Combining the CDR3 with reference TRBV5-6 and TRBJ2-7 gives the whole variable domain DAGVTQSPTHLIKTRGQQVTLRCSPKSGHDTVSWYQQALGQGPQFIFQYYEEEERQRGNFPDRFSGHQFPNYSSELNVNALLLGDSALYLCASSRTETYEQYFGPGTRLTVT.